The 15 T cell receptor beta chains below come from one sample, sequenced in a study of blood T cell repertoires in COVID-19 (TCRdb year 2020). To prepare the library, the immunoSEQ multiplex PCR assay was applied. In its TCRdb copy, this immuneACCESS table keeps in-frame sequences only and misses some clones. Where compared with another copy, unresolved V genes explain less than half of these, and the others have no known cause. This sample lists approximately 110,000 clones; 75% to 85% were detected once. The ten most abundant clones make up 7% to 9% of the sample. The sequenced material came from peripheral blood. Receptor source: a woman of 80 years or more with active or convalescent COVID-19.

The rearrangement uses TRBV28 and TRBJ1-5; TRBD1 aligns across 8 bases. Germline V gives CDR1 MDHEN, CDR2 SYDVKM. The CDR3 is 14 residues long. V dropped 2 bases and J dropped 6; count of bases not matched to a gene: 3. The CDR3 region has the DNA TGTGCCAGCAGTTTACGACAGGGGATTCAGCCCCAGCATTTT. As protein: CASSLRQGIQPQHF.

This clone has a handful of counts. The rearrangement uses TRBV7-9 and TRBJ1-3; D gene unclear. The germline V gene encodes CDR1 SEHNR and CDR2 FQNEAQ (reference sequence). Trimming took 2 bases from V and 4 from J, leaving 6 bases between them. CDR3 size: 13 residues. The CDR3 DNA reads as TGTGCCAGCAGCTTACGAGCGGGAAACACCATATATTTT. It encodes CASSLRAGNTIYF.

This chain uses TRBV24-1 with TRBJ2-1; 14 bases align to TRBD2. Germline V gene data show CDR1 as KGHDR and CDR2 as SFDVKD. The CDR3 length is 15 residues. V gave up 9 bases and J gave up 5 bases; unmatched junction bases: 5. CDR3 DNA sequence: TGTGCCACCGGGACTAGCGGGAGTTGGGACAATGAGCAGTTCTTC. This translates into CATGTSGSWDNEQFF.

The chain recombines TRBV10-3 with TRBJ2-7, with 7 bases lining up with TRBD1. The CDR3 loop spans 13 amino acids. V lost 3 bases, J lost 2 bases, and 1 base stayed unmatched. In germline, CDR1 is ENHRY, CDR2 SYGVKD. The CDR3 nucleotides read TGTGCCATCAGTGAAGGGGGCCCCTACGAGCAGTACTTC. Encoded protein: CAISEGGPYEQYF.

Note on this clone: Other DNA variants within this sample encode the same CDR3. J is TRBJ2-7 and V is TRBV4-2; D is unresolved. Trimming removed 0 bases from V and 2 bases from J, with 8 bases in between. Germline CDR1 and CDR2: LGHNA and YNFKEQ. This CDR3 contains 14 residues. The DNA for the CDR3 is TGTGCCAGCAGCCAAGATTCTACCACCTACGAGCAGTACTTC. Translation gives CASSQDSTTYEQYF.

The chain combines TRBV6-5 with TRBJ1-1; possible D gene TRBD1, 5 bases. Trimming removed 0 bases from V and 4 bases from J, with 9 bases in between. The CDR3 is 14 residues long. Germline CDR1 and CDR2: MNHEY and SVGAGI. CDR3 sequence reads: CASSYSGGGTEAFF. In DNA form, the CDR3 reads TGTGCCAGCAGTTACTCTGGGGGGGGCACTGAAGCTTTCTTT.

The table lists this clone with a few counts. The chain joins TRBV28 to TRBJ1-3; D is uncertain. Trimming removed 4 bases at V and 0 bases at J, with 7 bases between. This CDR3 has 14 amino acids. The germline V gene has CDR1 MDHEN and CDR2 SYDVKM. The CDR3 nucleotides are TGTGCCAGCAGTTCCCCTCCCTCTGGAAACACCATATATTTT. Protein: CASSSPPSGNTIYF. Together with reference TRBV28 and TRBJ1-3, the CDR3 gives the full variable domain: DVKVTQSSRYLVKRTGEKVFLECVQDMDHENMFWYRQDPGLGLRLIYFSYDVKMKEKGDIPEGYSVSREKKERFSLILESASTNQTSMYLCASSSPPSGNTIYFGEGSWLTVV.

CDR3 coding DNA: TGTGCCAGTAGTATAGGGGGGGGACGCAACCAAGAGACCCAGTACTTC. Its protein is CASSIGGGRNQETQYF. This chain links TRBV19 with TRBJ2-5; 7 bases align to TRBD2. With 1 base clipped from V and 0 bases from J, the junction kept 5 bases outside the gene matches. The CDR3 loop spans 16 amino acids. Germline V gives CDR1 LNHDA, CDR2 SQIVND (reference sequence).

The chain has TRBV10-3 and TRBJ2-3; TRBD2 agrees at 9 bases. The V gene's germline CDR1 is ENHRY and CDR2 SYGVKD. The CDR3 runs 15 residues. J lost 0 bases, V lost 4 bases, and 2 bases had no gene match. CDR3 nucleotides: TGTGCCATCAGTGCGGGGACTAGCAGCACAGATACGCAGTATTTT. It specifies CAISAGTSSTDTQYF.

The table lists this clone with a few counts. J is TRBJ2-1 and V is TRBV7-9; TRBD2 matches 8 bases. Germline V lookup: CDR1 SEHNR, CDR2 FQNEAQ (reference sequence). Unmatched junction bases numbered 5, after V lost 0 bases and J lost 10 bases. The CDR3 totals 14 residues. CDR3 amino acids: CASSLARLAGEQFF. The CDR3 DNA sequence: TGTGCCAGCAGCTTAGCGCGGCTAGCGGGCGAGCAGTTCTTC.

The rearrangement links TRBV18 to TRBJ2-1, with D possibly matching TRBD1 (6 bases). Germline lookup yields CDR1 KGHSH and CDR2 LQKENI. Trimming removed 2 bases at V and 9 bases at J, with 17 bases between. The length of the CDR3 is 15 residues. CDR3 coding DNA: TGTGCCAGCTCACCAGGAGCAGGGGTCCGGGCTGAGCAGTTCTTC. This sequence encodes CASSPGAGVRAEQFF.

The chain is built from TRBV19 and TRBJ2-3, with D maybe TRBD1 (6 bases). Germline-derived CDR1 and CDR2 are LNHDA and SQIVND (reference sequence). The CDR3 consists of 15 residues. V shed 4 bases and J shed 1 base, with 12 bases lying between them. As DNA, the CDR3 is TGTGCCAGTAGTACCCAGGGGTGGGGCACAGATACGCAGTATTTT. This codes for CASSTQGWGTDTQYF.

The chain recombines TRBV6-5 with TRBJ1-4, with a tentative D call TRBD1 (5 bases). The CDR3 runs to 14 residues. Trimming took 6 bases from V and 8 from J, leaving 16 bases between them. Germline lookup yields CDR1 MNHEY and CDR2 SVGAGI. The DNA of the CDR3 is TGTGCCAGCAGCCCAGGGTTGGTTTGGGAAAAACTGTTTTTT. It is translated as CASSPGLVWEKLFF.

The chain couples TRBV3-1 (or the pseudogene TRBV3-2) to TRBJ2-1; 8 nucleotides align to TRBD2. V lost 1 base, J lost 7 bases, and 3 bases stayed unmatched. The CDR3 has 14 residues. Germline values: CDR1 LGHDT, CDR2 YNNKEL (reference sequence). CDR3 region: CASSQGSGRNEQFF. The CDR3 DNA is TGTGCCAGCAGCCAAGGGAGCGGGAGAAATGAGCAGTTCTTC.

About this clone itself: Sequence at one end of the junction differs from germline and may be a read error. The V call is TRBV6-5, the J call TRBJ1-1; a possible D gene is TRBD1 (5 bases). Per germline, CDR1 MNHEY and CDR2 SVGAGI. CDR3 length equals 14 residues. The CDR3 coding sequence is TGTGCAAGCAGGGTCCCAGGGAAGAACACTGAAGCTTTCTTT. Amino acids: CASRVPGKNTEAFF.